The 17 T cell receptor beta chains reported below all come from one sample, sequenced in a study of blood T cell repertoires in COVID-19. Produced via immunoSEQ multiplex PCR; TCRdb's table is partial and in-frame only. This sample has under 300,000 clones, with about 90% found just once. Source material: PBMCs or T cells enriched from blood (not recorded which). The receptors stem from a woman aged 25 to 39 with acute COVID-19.

The genes are TRBV6-5 and TRBJ1-5; 7 bases are a match to TRBD1. The CDR3 contains 14 residues. Germline loops: CDR1 MNHEY, CDR2 SVGAGI. Trimming removed 6 bases from V and 6 bases from J; junction bases left unmatched: 8. CDR3 loop: CASRSGGRSQPQHF. The DNA of the CDR3 is TGTGCCAGCAGGTCAGGGGGGCGAAGTCAGCCCCAGCATTTT.

This sequence joins TRBV27 and TRBJ2-3; 12 bases fit TRBD2. Germline loops: CDR1 MNHEY, CDR2 SMNVEV (reference sequence). The CDR3 extends over 13 amino acids. With V trimmed by 6 bases and J by 5 bases, 0 bases remained unmatched. The CDR3 region has the DNA TGTGCCAGCAGGACTAGCGGGAGAGATACGCAGTATTTT. It translates to CASRTSGRDTQYF.

The J gene is TRBJ1-3, the V gene TRBV4-3; the D gene is possibly TRBD1 (6 bases). This CDR3 is built from 15 residues. Per germline, CDR1 LGHNA and CDR2 YSLEER. Deletions cut 4 bases from V and 0 bases from J, with 10 bases between. In DNA form, the CDR3 reads TGCGCCAGCAGCCCACTGGACAGCTCTGGAAACACCATATATTTT. The encoded protein is CASSPLDSSGNTIYF.

The J gene is TRBJ2-7, the V gene TRBV4-3, with 9 bases fitting TRBD1. CDR1 is LGHNA and CDR2 is YSLEER in the germline V gene. With V trimmed by 1 base and J by 4 bases, 5 bases remained unmatched. The CDR3 has 15 residues. This chain's CDR3 is CASSQARTGAYEQYF. In nucleotides, the CDR3 is TGCGCCAGCAGCCAAGCCAGGACAGGGGCTTACGAGCAGTACTTC.

The chain uses TRBV5-1 and TRBJ2-1, with D tentatively TRBD1 (5 bases). The CDR3 has 16 residues. Germline CDR1 reads SGHRS; CDR2 reads YFSETQ. Trimming cost V 2 bases and J 4 bases, with 16 bases left between them. CDR3 amino acids: CASSFPLGVGYNEQFF. The CDR3 nucleotides are TGCGCCAGCAGCTTCCCGTTAGGGGTTGGATACAATGAGCAGTTCTTC.

The chain employs TRBV13 and TRBJ2-1; TRBD2 matches 9 bases. V was pared by 10 bases and J by 1 base, with 5 bases of the junction left unmatched. Germline V gene sequence: CDR1 PRHDT, CDR2 FYEKMQ (reference sequence). The CDR3 length is 14 residues. The CDR3 DNA is TGTGCCACCCCTAGCGGGGCTTCCTACAATGAGCAGTTCTTC. The encoded protein is CATPSGASYNEQFF.

This chain uses TRBV5-1 with TRBJ1-6; weak D call: TRBD1 (5 bases). The CDR3 runs to 15 residues. Germline CDR1 SGHRS, CDR2 YFSETQ. Trimming removed 5 bases at V and 6 bases at J, with 15 bases between. CDR3 in amino acids: CASRGGTAGNSPLHF. DNA for the CDR3: TGCGCCAGCAGAGGAGGGACGGCAGGTAATTCACCCCTCCACTTT.

This chain uses TRBV28 with TRBJ1-1, with D unclear. Trimming took off 5 bases at V and 4 bases at J, with 5 bases between the two ends. CDR3 length: 11 residues. Germline V gene sequence: CDR1 MDHEN, CDR2 SYDVKM. CDR3 sequence (DNA): TGTGCCAGCAGTCTACGCACTGAAGCTTTCTTT. Its protein is CASSLRTEAFF.

This chain links TRBV6-5 with TRBJ1-1, with D unclear. Germline V gene sequence: CDR1 MNHEY, CDR2 SVGAGI. The V end lost 6 bases, the J end lost 7 bases, and 21 bases lay between the germline ends. This CDR3 is 15 amino acids long. CDR3 coding DNA: TGTGCCAGCAGCGCAGATGGTCTGCGGGAGGGTGAAGCTTTCTTT. Amino acid sequence: CASSADGLREGEAFF.

The rearrangement joins TRBV19 to TRBJ1-6, with TRBD1 matching over 9 bases. The CDR3 has 13 amino acids. CDR1 and CDR2 from the germline V gene are LNHDA and SQIVND (reference sequence). J lost 10 bases, V lost 7 bases, and 5 bases had no gene match. CDR3 nucleotides: TGTGCCAGTAAAACAGGGGGCGAATCACCCCTCCACTTT. Encoded protein: CASKTGGESPLHF.

This rearrangement joins TRBV9 to TRBJ2-1; 12 positions match TRBD2. CDR1 and CDR2 from the germline V gene are SGDLS and YYNGEE. V lost 0 bases to trimming and J lost 7 bases; unmatched junction nucleotides: 5. The CDR3 extends over 16 amino acids. In DNA form, the CDR3 reads TGTGCCAGCAGCGTAGATCTAGCGGGAGGGGGGAATGAGCAGTTCTTC. Translated: CASSVDLAGGGNEQFF.

V gene TRBV11-2 combines with J gene TRBJ2-3; 14 bases align to TRBD2. Germline assignment: CDR1 SGHAT and CDR2 FQNNGV. The CDR3 is 19 residues long. Unmatched junction bases numbered 10, after V lost 1 base and J lost 4 bases. The CDR3 loop reads CASSLASRTSGGRADTQYF. CDR3 sequence (DNA): TGTGCCAGCAGCTTAGCTTCCCGGACTAGCGGGGGGAGGGCAGATACGCAGTATTTT.

The V and J genes are TRBV16 and TRBJ2-7; 7 bases are shared with TRBD2. The germline gives CDR1 KGHSY, CDR2 FQNENV. The CDR3 extends over 14 amino acids. V lost 1 base to trimming and J lost 1 base; unmatched junction nucleotides: 1. CDR3 DNA sequence: TGTGCCAGCAGCCAATGGGGGGGATCCTACGAGCAGTACTTC. Amino acids: CASSQWGGSYEQYF.

V and J are TRBV18 and TRBJ2-2, with TRBD2 matching 10 bases. This CDR3 contains 17 residues. Germline-derived CDR1 and CDR2 are KGHSH and LQKENI. V shed 2 bases and J 3 bases; nucleotides not matched to a gene: 6. The CDR3 reads CASSPLIAGGYTGELFF. The CDR3, as DNA: TGTGCCAGCTCACCATTGATAGCGGGAGGCTACACCGGGGAGCTGTTTTTT. Full variable domain (remainder filled in from reference TRBV18 and TRBJ2-2): NAGVMQNPRHLVRRRGQEARLRCSPMKGHSHVYWYRQLPEEGLKFMVYLQKENIIDESGMPKERFSAEFPKEGPSILRIQQVVRGDSAAYFCASSPLIAGGYTGELFFGEGSRLTVL.

The rearrangement uses TRBV7-9 and TRBJ2-7; tentative D call: TRBD2 (5 bases). CDR1 SEHNR and CDR2 FQNEAQ come from the germline V gene (reference sequence). The CDR3 runs 14 residues. V lost 1 base and J lost 0, with 7 bases in between. This CDR3 reads CASSLGTYSYEQYF. CDR3 nucleotides: TGTGCCAGCAGCTTAGGGACTTACTCCTACGAGCAGTACTTC.

The V and J genes are TRBV7-3 and TRBJ2-1; D is ambiguous. Germline V lookup: CDR1 SGHTA, CDR2 FQGTGA. This CDR3 is built from 15 residues. V gave up 0 bases and J gave up 0 bases, with 6 bases separating them. The CDR3 loop is CASSLTKSSYNEQFF. In DNA form, the CDR3 reads TGTGCCAGCAGCTTAACCAAGAGCTCCTACAATGAGCAGTTCTTC.

This clone was observed a few times. Written as DNA, the CDR3 is TGTGCCAGCAGTCCGGACGGGGGTGGCTACGAGCAGTACTTC. The encoded protein is CASSPDGGGYEQYF. The rearrangement links TRBV27 to TRBJ2-7, with TRBD2 as a possible D gene (6 bases). Germline values: CDR1 MNHEY, CDR2 SMNVEV (reference sequence). CDR3 length: 14 residues. Trimming removed 5 bases at V and 3 bases at J, with 14 bases between.